The 2 T cell receptor delta chains below all came from one sample that was sequenced in a study of γδ T cells in repeated Plasmodium falciparum infection. TCRdb ran CATT on the multiplex PCR reads. Among 50,000 or so delta-chain clones, less than 2% were seen once, and the ten largest hold roughly 8.6%. Vgamma9/Vdelta2+ and Vdelta2-negative gammadelta T cells were flow-sorted from PBMC for bulk sequencing. Sequencing used gamma-delta T cells from blood. These receptors came from a pool of human donors (malaria-infected and uninfected, not separated).

On this clone itself: A read error likely explains why the TCRdb protein, taken from a much larger clone, differs from this DNA's translation at residue 11; the protein shown is translated from the DNA. This rearrangement joins TRDV1 to TRDJ1; D remains ambiguous. The germline CDR1 and CDR2 sequences are TSWWSYY and QGS. CDR3 length: 15 amino acids. CDR3 amino acids: CALGLSPTATDKLIF. Written as DNA, the CDR3 is TGTGCTCTTGGGCTTAGCCCCACCGCCACCGACAAACTCATCTTT.

Many counts were recorded for this clone. A far larger clone differs by one base, so this is likely a read error. The same CDR3 also results from other DNA sequences found in this sample. The V gene is TRAV38-2/DV8, the J gene TRDJ1, with TRDD2 matching 9 bases. The junction had 20 bases not matched to a gene; V was cut back by 3 bases and J by 11 bases. The length of the CDR3 is 17 residues. From germline, CDR1 is TSESDYY and CDR2 QEAYKQQN. CDR3 coding DNA: TGTGCTTATAGGACCCCAGGCCTTCCTACCCCTCTATCGAAGCTCATCTTT. Translating it yields CAYRTPGLPTPLSKLIF.